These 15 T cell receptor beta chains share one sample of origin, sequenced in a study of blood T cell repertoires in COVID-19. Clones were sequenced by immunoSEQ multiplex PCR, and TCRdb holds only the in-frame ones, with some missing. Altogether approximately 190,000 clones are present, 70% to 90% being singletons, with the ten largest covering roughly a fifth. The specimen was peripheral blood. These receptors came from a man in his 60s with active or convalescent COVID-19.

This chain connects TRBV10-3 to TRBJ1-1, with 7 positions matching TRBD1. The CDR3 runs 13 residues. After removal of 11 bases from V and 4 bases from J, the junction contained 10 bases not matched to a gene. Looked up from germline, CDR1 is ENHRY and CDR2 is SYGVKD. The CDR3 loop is CAAQQGIGTEAFF. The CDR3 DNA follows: TGTGCCGCCCAACAGGGGATTGGCACTGAAGCTTTCTTT.

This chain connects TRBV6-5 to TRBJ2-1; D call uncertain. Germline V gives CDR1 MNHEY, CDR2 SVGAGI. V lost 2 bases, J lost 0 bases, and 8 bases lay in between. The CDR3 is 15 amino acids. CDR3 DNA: TGTGCCAGCAGTTACGCCTCTAGCTCCTACAATGAGCAGTTCTTC. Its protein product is CASSYASSSYNEQFF.

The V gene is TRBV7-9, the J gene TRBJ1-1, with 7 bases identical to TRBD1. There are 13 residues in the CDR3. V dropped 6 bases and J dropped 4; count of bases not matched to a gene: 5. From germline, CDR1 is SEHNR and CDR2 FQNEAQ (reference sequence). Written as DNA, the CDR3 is TGTGCCAGCAGGGACCAGGGGGGCACTGAAGCTTTCTTT. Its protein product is CASRDQGGTEAFF.

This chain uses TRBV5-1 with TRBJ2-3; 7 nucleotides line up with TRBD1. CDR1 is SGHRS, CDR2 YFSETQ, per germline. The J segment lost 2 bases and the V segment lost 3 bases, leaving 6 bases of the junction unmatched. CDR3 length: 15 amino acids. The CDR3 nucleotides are TGCGCCAGCAGCTACTGGGACAGATCCACAGATACGCAGTATTTT. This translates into CASSYWDRSTDTQYF. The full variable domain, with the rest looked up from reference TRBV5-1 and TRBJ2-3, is KAGVTQTPRYLIKTRGQQVTLSCSPISGHRSVSWYQQTPGQGLQFLFEYFSETQRNKGNFPGRFSGRQFSNSRSEMNVSTLELGDSALYLCASSYWDRSTDTQYFGPGTRLTVL.

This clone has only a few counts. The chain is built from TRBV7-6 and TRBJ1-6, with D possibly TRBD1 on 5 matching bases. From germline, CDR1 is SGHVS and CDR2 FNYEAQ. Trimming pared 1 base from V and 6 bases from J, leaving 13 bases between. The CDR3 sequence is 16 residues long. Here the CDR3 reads CASSLEVAGGNSPLHF. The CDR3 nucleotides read TGTGCCAGCAGCTTAGAAGTGGCGGGGGGTAATTCACCCCTCCACTTT.

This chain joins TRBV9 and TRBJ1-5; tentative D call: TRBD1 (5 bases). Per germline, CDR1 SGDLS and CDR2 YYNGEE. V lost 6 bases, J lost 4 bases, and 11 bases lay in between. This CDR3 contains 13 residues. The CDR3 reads CASNGGWNQPQHF. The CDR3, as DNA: TGTGCCAGCAACGGGGGGTGGAATCAGCCCCAGCATTTT.

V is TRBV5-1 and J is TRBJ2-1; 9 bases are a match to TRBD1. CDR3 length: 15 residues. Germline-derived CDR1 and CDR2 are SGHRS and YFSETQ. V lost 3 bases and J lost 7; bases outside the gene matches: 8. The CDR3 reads CASSSGGQGVNEQFF. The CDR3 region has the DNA TGCGCCAGCAGCTCAGGGGGACAGGGCGTTAATGAGCAGTTCTTC.

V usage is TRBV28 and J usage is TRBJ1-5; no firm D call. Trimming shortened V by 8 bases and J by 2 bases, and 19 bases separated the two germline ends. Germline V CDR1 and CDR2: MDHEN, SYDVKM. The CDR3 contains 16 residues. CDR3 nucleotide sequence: TGTGCCAGCGGTGAGTTCCGGGTACGTGGCAATCAGCCCCAGCATTTT. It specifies CASGEFRVRGNQPQHF.

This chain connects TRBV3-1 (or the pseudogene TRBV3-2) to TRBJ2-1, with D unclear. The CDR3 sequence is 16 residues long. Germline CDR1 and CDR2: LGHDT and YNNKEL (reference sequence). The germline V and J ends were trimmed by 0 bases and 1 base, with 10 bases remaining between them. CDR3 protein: CASSQDTVGSYNEQFF. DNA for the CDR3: TGTGCCAGCAGCCAAGATACAGTCGGATCCTACAATGAGCAGTTCTTC.

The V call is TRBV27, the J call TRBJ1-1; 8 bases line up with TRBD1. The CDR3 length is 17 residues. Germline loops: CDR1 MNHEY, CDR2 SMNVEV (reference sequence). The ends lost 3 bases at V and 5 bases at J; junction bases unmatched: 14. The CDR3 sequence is CASSFIRTGIGRTEAFF. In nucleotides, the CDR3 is TGTGCCAGCAGTTTTATAAGGACAGGGATAGGGAGGACTGAAGCTTTCTTT.

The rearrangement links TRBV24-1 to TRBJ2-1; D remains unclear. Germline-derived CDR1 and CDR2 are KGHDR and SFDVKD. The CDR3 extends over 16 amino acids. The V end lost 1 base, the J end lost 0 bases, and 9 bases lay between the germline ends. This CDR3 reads CATSDLKSSSYNEQFF. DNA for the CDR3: TGTGCCACCAGTGATTTAAAGAGTAGCTCCTACAATGAGCAGTTCTTC.

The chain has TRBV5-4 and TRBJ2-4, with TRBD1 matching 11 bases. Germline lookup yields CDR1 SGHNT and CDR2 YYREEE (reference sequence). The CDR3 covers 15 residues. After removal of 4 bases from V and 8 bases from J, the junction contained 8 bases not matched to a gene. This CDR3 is CASSAGQGALDIQYF. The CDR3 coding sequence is TGTGCCAGCAGCGCTGGACAGGGGGCATTAGACATTCAGTACTTC.

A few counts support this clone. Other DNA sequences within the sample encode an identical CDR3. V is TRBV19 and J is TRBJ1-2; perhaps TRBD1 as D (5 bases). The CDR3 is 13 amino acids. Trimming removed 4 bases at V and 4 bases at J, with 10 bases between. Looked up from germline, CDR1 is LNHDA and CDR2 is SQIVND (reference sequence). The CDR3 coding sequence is TGTGCCAGTAGTAAGGGGCAGTTCTATGGCTACACCTTC. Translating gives CASSKGQFYGYTF.

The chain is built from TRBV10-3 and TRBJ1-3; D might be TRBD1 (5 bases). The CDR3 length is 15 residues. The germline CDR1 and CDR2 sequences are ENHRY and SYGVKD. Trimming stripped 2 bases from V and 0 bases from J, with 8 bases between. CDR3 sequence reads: CAISERGSSGNTIYF. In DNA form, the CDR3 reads TGTGCCATCAGTGAGAGGGGCTCCTCTGGAAACACCATATATTTT.

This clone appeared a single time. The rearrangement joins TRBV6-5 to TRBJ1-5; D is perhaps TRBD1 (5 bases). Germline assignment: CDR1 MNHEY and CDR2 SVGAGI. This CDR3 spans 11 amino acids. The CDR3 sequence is CPPGEAQPQHF. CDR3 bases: TGTCCCCCGGGGGAGGCTCAGCCCCAGCATTTT.